This T cell receptor (beta chain) was captured in a study of shared clonotypes between healthy human individuals. Germline lookup yields CDR1 GTSNPN and CDR2 SVGIG (reference sequence). V was cut by 0 bases and J by 0 bases, with 6 bases left in between. The CDR3 runs 14 residues. The data were produced by immunoSEQ multiplex PCR, yet TCRdb's version contains in-frame clones alone and is incomplete. The sample lists more than 2,000,000 clones; about 92% were seen once. Every contributor of samples was a Caucasian grown-up residing in Nashville, Tennessee. The sequence was collected from a man aged 18 to 30 in good health. Sequenced input: naive CD4+ T cells sorted from blood. Subset meaning: CD45RA+ positively selected. This chain links TRBV30 with TRBJ2-4; no clear D gene. The CDR3 bases are TGTGCCTGGAGTGTAAAGGGAGCCAAAAACATTCAGTACTTC. This gives the protein CAWSVKGAKNIQYF.